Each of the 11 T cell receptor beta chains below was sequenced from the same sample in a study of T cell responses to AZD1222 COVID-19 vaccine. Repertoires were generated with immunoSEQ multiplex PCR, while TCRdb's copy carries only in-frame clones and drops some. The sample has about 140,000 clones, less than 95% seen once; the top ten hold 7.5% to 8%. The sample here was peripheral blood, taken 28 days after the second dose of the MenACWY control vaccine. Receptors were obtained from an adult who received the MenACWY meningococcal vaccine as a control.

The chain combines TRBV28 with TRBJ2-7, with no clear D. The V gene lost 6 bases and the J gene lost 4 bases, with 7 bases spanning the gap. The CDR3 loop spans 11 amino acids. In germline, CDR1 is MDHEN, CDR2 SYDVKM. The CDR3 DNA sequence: TGTGCCAGCAGCCTCCGTTACGAGCAGTACTTC. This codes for CASSLRYEQYF.

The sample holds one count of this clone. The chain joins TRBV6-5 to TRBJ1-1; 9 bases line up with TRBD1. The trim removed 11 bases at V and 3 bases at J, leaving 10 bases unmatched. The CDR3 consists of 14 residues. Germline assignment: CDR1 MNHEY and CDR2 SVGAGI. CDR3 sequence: CAGGIRQGDTEAFF. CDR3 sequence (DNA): TGTGCCGGGGGAATAAGACAGGGGGACACTGAAGCTTTCTTT.

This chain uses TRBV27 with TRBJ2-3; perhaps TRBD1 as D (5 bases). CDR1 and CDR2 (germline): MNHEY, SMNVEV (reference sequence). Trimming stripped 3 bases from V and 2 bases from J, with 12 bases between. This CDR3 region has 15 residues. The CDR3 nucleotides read TGTGCCAGCAGTTTTGCCGGACAAAACACAGATACGCAGTATTTT. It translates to CASSFAGQNTDTQYF.

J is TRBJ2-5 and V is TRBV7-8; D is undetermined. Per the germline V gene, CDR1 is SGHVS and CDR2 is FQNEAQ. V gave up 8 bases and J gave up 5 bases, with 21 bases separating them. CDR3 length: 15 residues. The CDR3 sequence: CASLDTSSLGETQYF. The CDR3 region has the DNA TGTGCCAGCCTAGATACCTCTTCCCTGGGCGAGACCCAGTACTTC.

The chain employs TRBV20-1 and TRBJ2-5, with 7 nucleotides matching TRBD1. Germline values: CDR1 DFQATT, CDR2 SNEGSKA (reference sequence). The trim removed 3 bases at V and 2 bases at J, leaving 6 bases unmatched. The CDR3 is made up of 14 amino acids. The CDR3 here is CSASPQQGQETQYF. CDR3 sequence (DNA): TGCAGTGCTAGTCCTCAACAGGGGCAAGAGACCCAGTACTTC.

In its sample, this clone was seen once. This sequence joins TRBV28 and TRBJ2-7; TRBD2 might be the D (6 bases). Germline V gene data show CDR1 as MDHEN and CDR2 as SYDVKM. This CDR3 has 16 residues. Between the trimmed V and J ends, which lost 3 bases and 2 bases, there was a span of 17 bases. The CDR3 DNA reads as TGTGCCAGCAGTTTGGAGGAGGGGCCGGCTCCCTACGAGCAGTACTTC. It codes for CASSLEEGPAPYEQYF. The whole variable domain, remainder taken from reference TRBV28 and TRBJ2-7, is DVKVTQSSRYLVKRTGEKVFLECVQDMDHENMFWYRQDPGLGLRLIYFSYDVKMKEKGDIPEGYSVSREKKERFSLILESASTNQTSMYLCASSLEEGPAPYEQYFGPGTRLTVT.

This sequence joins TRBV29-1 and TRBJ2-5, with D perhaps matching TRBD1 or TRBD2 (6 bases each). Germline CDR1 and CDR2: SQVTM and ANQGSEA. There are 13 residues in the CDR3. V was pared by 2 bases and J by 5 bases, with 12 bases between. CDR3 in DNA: TGCAGCGTTGAAAGGGGGGCGCGGGAGACCCAGTACTTC. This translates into CSVERGARETQYF.

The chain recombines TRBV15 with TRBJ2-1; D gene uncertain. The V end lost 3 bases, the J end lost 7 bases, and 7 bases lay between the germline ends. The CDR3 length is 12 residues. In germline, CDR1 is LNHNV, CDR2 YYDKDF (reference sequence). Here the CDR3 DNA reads TGTGCCACCAGCAGTTTGTGGAATGAGCAGTTCTTC. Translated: CATSSLWNEQFF. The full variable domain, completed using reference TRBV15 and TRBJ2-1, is DAMVIQNPRYQVTQFGKPVTLSCSQTLNHNVMYWYQQKSSQAPKLLFHYYDKDFNNEADTPDNFQSRRPNTSFCFLDIRSPGLGDTAMYLCATSSLWNEQFFGPGTRLTVL.

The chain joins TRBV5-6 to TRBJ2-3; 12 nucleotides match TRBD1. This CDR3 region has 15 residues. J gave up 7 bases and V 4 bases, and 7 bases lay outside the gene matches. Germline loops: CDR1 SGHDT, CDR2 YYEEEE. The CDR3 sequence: CASSPVGQGAYTQYF. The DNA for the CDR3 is TGTGCCAGCAGCCCAGTGGGACAGGGGGCCTATACGCAGTATTTT. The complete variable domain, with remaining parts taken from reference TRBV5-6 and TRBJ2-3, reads DAGVTQSPTHLIKTRGQQVTLRCSPKSGHDTVSWYQQALGQGPQFIFQYYEEEERQRGNFPDRFSGHQFPNYSSELNVNALLLGDSALYLCASSPVGQGAYTQYFGPGTRLTVL.

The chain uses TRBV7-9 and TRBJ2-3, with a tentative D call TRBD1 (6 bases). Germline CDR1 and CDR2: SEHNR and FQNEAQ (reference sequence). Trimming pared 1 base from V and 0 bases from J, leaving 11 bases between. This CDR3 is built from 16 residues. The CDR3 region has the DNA TGTGCCAGCAGCTTAGGGGCAGGGGCTAGCACAGATACGCAGTATTTT. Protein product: CASSLGAGASTDTQYF.

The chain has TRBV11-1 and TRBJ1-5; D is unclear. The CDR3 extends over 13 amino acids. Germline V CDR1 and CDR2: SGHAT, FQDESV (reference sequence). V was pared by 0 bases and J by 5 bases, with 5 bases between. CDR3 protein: CASSLAPDQPQHF. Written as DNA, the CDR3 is TGTGCCAGCAGCTTAGCGCCGGATCAGCCCCAGCATTTT.